The rows below give T cell receptor beta chains drawn from one sample of a study of cytomegalovirus exposure and HLA in healthy donors. Clones were read by immunoSEQ multiplex PCR, and TCRdb kept only the in-frame ones, dropping some. Altogether approximately 140,000 clones are present, around 66% being singletons, with the ten largest covering 6.5%. The material sequenced was PBMCs. Receptor source: a woman aged 60-70 years in good health and CMV-seronegative. The conserved cysteine and the conserved F or W are not part of the CDR3 here.

j_gene,v_gene,CDR3aa
TRBJ2-7,TRBV28,ASRDPGQGSEQY
TRBJ1-5,TRBV19,ASSMGGTGLRQPQH
TRBJ1-2,TRBV21-1,ASNPLPSGQLRYGYT
TRBJ1-2,TRBV5-1,ASSLSGQGSTYT
TRBJ1-1,TRBV11-3,ASSLGSGNGGEAMNTEAF
TRBJ1-6,TRBV27,ASQTGGSYNSPLH
TRBJ1-1,TRBV7-2,ASSSNRGQTEAF
TRBJ2-5,TRBV19,ASRRDRGMKTQY
TRBJ1-1,TRBV28,AIDRGDTEAF
TRBJ2-1,TRBV19,ASRRLAGGNEQF
TRBJ2-2,TRBV7-2,ASSLAVGRTGELF
TRBJ2-2,TRBV7-6,ASSPRNRGNTGELF
TRBJ2-3,TRBV7-2,ASSPARGRTRDTQY
TRBJ2-1,TRBV19,ASSMGGDEQF
TRBJ1-2,TRBV6-1,ASRNRQPNYGYT
TRBJ1-3,TRBV28,ASSLQGTHSGNTIY
TRBJ1-1,TRBV19,ASIRTGNTEAF
TRBJ2-3,TRBV7-2,ASSLEGGSMDTQY
TRBJ2-7,TRBV7-9,ASSSAGLTGKPYEQY
TRBJ2-2,TRBV5-4,ASSLVRGATGELF
TRBJ2-3,TRBV19,ASSGTGTGVTDTQY
TRBJ1-2,TRBV7-9,ASRGQKGGYT
TRBJ2-1,TRBV6-5,ASTPTAGGGNEQF
TRBJ2-1,TRBV6-5,ASSLLGGEQF
TRBJ2-7,TRBV15,ATSRVAGAGSYEQY
TRBJ2-7,TRBV6-5,ASSWEGGYEQY
TRBJ1-1,TRBV29-1,SVEAGNTEAF
TRBJ2-7,TRBV11-2,ASSLDREVTRLT
TRBJ2-1,TRBV9,ASSPSARGGEQF
TRBJ2-7,TRBV7-7,ASSSGGPYEQY
TRBJ2-1,TRBV9,ASSVAASGMSEQF
TRBJ1-4,TRBV2,ASSGPSGEKLF
TRBJ1-2,TRBV7-9,ASSFGVGYT
TRBJ1-1,TRBV6-1,ASSEPGRTRGYTEAF
TRBJ2-7,TRBV25-1,ASSEGPGQY
TRBJ1-2,TRBV7-2,ASSLSPDRGLKGYT
TRBJ1-4,TRBV7-2,ASSPAGGRGEKLF
TRBJ2-3,TRBV7-2,ASSLGRREGNFSTDTQY
TRBJ1-1,TRBV25-1,ASRSFGQENTEAF
TRBJ2-2,TRBV7-2,ASSFSSGTLVGELF
TRBJ2-5,TRBV6-1,ASGDRGRETQY
TRBJ2-7,TRBV5-1,ASSPSGLNEQY
TRBJ2-1,TRBV7-9,ASRLRDLYNEQF
TRBJ1-2,TRBV2,ASWRTARNT
TRBJ1-5,TRBV18,ASSPGTGVAGQPQH
TRBJ2-3,TRBV5-4,ASSPRRESTDTQY
TRBJ2-7,TRBV5-1,ASSPQSGTGRGYEQY